The T cell receptor (beta chain) described here comes from a study of cytomegalovirus exposure and HLA in healthy donors. Study observations and caveats: Cytomegalovirus association was assigned to under 200 TCR beta chains. A later analysis found most CMV-associated TCR beta chains apparently HLA-restricted. According to reports, the classifier identified cytomegalovirus status with high specificity and sensitivity.

Amplification used 60 Vbeta primers and 13 Jbeta primers. Produced via immunoSEQ multiplex PCR; TCRdb's table is partial and in-frame only. This sample has more than 150,000 clones, with 65% to 85% found just once. This clone occurred a few times. Its target is unknown. J gave up 4 bases and V 8 bases, and 16 bases lay outside the gene matches. The V gene's germline CDR1 is GTSNPN and CDR2 SVGIG (reference sequence). CDR3 length: 16 amino acids. The clonotype comes from a girl between 5 and 17 years old in good health and CMV-seropositive. The sequencing sample was made of PBMCs. The chain uses TRBV30 and TRBJ2-1; TRBD2 matches 8 bases. CDR3 in amino acids: CALGGGSGSSYNEQFF. CDR3 nucleotide sequence: TGTGCCCTTGGAGGGGGAAGCGGGAGCTCTTACAATGAGCAGTTCTTC.